This T cell receptor beta chain was profiled in a study of CD8 T cells in ankylosing spondylitis. The study's findings and limits: For ankylosing spondylitis blood, a TCR beta motif of 7 or 8 highly homologous variants appeared characteristic. Disease-linked clones reportedly concentrated significantly in matched ankylosing spondylitis synovial fluid.

Concerning this clonotype: Its target is not known.

TCRdb independently ran MiXCR on the 5' RACE reads; one entry per CDR3 protein. The table shows 250,000 or so distinct CDR3 sequences, with about 11% occurring only once. The CDR3 totals 17 residues. V lost 5 bases, J lost 3 bases, and 11 bases stayed unmatched. The germline V gene encodes CDR1 SEHNR and CDR2 FQNEAQ (reference sequence). This sequence joins TRBV7-9 and TRBJ2-1; TRBD1 agrees at 9 bases. This receptor was identified in a male donor with ankylosing spondylitis or in good health (not recorded which). The sequenced sample consisted of blood, either unsorted or a sorted T cell fraction (not recorded which). For the CDR3, the DNA is TGTGCCAGCAGCCCGCGGACAGGGGACGACTTCTACAATGAGCAGTTCTTC. Translated, it gives CASSPRTGDDFYNEQFF.